Following are 7 T cell receptor beta chains from one sample sequenced in a study of shared clonotypes between healthy human individuals (dated by TCRdb to the early 2020s). Libraries were prepared through the immunoSEQ multiplex PCR assay. Drawn from immuneACCESS, this table holds only the in-frame rearrangements with V and J called that TCRdb kept. Clones are partly lost; checked studies trace under half to an unresolved V gene and leave the rest unexplained. The sample table contains roughly 2 million clones; only one count was recorded for approximately 95% of them. Jointly, the top ten make up 1% to 1.3% of the sample. CD8 naive samples were obtained by positive selection for CCR7 among CD45RO-negative cells, yielding a CD45RA+CCR7+ population from which TemRA cells were excluded. Sequenced input: naive CD8+ T cells sorted from blood. Taken with the paper, the label for cell subset or site translates to: CD45RA+CCR7+. The receptors derive from a man between 18 and 35 years old in good health.

The V gene is TRBV6-1, the J gene TRBJ1-2; the D is unclear. This CDR3 is 14 amino acids long. The V end was cut by 7 bases, the J end by 13 bases, with 25 bases between. Germline V CDR1 and CDR2: MNHNS, SASEGT. The DNA of the CDR3 is TGTGCCAGCACCGGAGAGGCACTTCTCAATAGGGCCACCTTC. It translates to CASTGEALLNRATF.

The chain carries TRBV18 and TRBJ2-2; D is possibly TRBD1 (5 bases). Trimming removed 3 bases at V and 8 bases at J, with 13 bases between. The CDR3 runs to 14 residues. The germline V gene has CDR1 KGHSH and CDR2 LQKENI. This CDR3 is CASSPGHPGGELFF. The CDR3 DNA reads TGTGCCAGCTCACCTGGACACCCAGGTGGGGAGCTGTTTTTT.

This clone was seen a handful of times. The chain employs TRBV2 and TRBJ2-2; no reliable D call. Germline values: CDR1 SNHLY, CDR2 FYNNEI. The CDR3 is 14 residues long. Trimming removed 5 bases at V and 5 bases at J, with 12 bases between. Written as DNA, the CDR3 is TGTGCCAGCAGTCCCGAGTTAGGGACCGGGGAGCTGTTTTTT. Translated: CASSPELGTGELFF.

V and J are TRBV13 and TRBJ1-1; a weak D match, TRBD1 (6 bases). The CDR3 spans 14 residues. The germline V gene encodes CDR1 PRHDT and CDR2 FYEKMQ (reference sequence). V was shortened by 5 bases and J by 5 bases, with 15 bases between the two germline ends. CDR3 nucleotides: TGTGCCAGCAGCCCAGAGGGGGTAGAGACTGAAGCTTTCTTT. Translated, it gives CASSPEGVETEAFF.

The chain recombines TRBV7-3 with TRBJ2-2, with D unresolved. This CDR3 comprises 13 residues. Germline loops: CDR1 SGHTA, CDR2 FQGTGA. V lost 5 bases and J lost 6, with 10 bases in between. CDR3 residues: CASSQGSSGELFF. The CDR3, as DNA: TGTGCCAGCAGCCAAGGTTCGTCCGGGGAGCTGTTTTTT.

The rearrangement uses TRBV5-1 and TRBJ2-2; 8 nucleotides agree with TRBD1. J gave up 4 bases and V 2 bases, and 7 bases lay outside the gene matches. This CDR3 region has 16 residues. In germline, CDR1 is SGHRS, CDR2 YFSETQ. CDR3: CASSFPRTGLTGELFF. The CDR3 coding sequence is TGCGCCAGCAGCTTTCCGCGGACAGGGCTCACCGGGGAGCTGTTTTTT.

The genes are TRBV4-1 and TRBJ1-5; a weak D match, TRBD1 (6 bases). Germline CDR1 and CDR2: MGHRA and YSYEKL. With 1 base removed from V and 0 bases from J, the gap between germline ends came to 13 bases. The CDR3 contains 17 residues. CDR3 sequence (DNA): TGCGCCAGCAGCCAAGTGGACAGCCTATATAGCAATCAGCCCCAGCATTTT. It is translated as CASSQVDSLYSNQPQHF.